Here is one T cell receptor beta chain with its context. Its antigen is unknown. V trimming: 4 bases; J trimming: 1 base; junction bases outside the gene matches: 5. Germline-derived CDR1 and CDR2 are SGHAT and FQNNGV. The CDR3 has 15 amino acids. In the PCR, 60 Vbeta and 13 Jbeta primers were used. TCRdb's copy holds only in-frame clones and misses some; the assay was immunoSEQ multiplex PCR. The sample shows approximately 100,000 clones, around three quarters of them seen only once. These data come from a study of cytomegalovirus exposure and HLA in healthy donors. Whole-study results and caveats: Exclusion as indistinguishable affected some V segments, including TRBV6-2 and TRBV6-3. TCR beta chain V- and J-gene trimming was linked, in a later analysis, to a missense variant in DCLRE1C.

The TCR comes from a female donor in good health and CMV-seropositive. J is TRBJ2-3 and V is TRBV11-2; 7 bases align to TRBD1. Specimen: PBMCs. CDR3 protein: CASSSTGSGTDTQYF. As DNA, the CDR3 is TGTGCCAGCAGCTCGACAGGGTCTGGCACAGATACGCAGTATTTT.